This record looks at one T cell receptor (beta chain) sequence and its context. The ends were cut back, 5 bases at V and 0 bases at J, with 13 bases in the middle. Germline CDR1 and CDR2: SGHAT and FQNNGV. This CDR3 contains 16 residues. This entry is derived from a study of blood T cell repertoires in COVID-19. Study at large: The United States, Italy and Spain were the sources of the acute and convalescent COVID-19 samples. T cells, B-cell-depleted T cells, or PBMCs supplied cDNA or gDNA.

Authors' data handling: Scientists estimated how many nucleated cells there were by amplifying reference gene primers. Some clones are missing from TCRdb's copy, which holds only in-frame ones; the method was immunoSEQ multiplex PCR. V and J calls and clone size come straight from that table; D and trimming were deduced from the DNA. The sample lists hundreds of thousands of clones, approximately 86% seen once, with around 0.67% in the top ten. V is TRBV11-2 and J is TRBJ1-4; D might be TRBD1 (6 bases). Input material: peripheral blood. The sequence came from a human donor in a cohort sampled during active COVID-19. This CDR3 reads CASSRGQTPTNEKLFF. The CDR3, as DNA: TGTGCCAGCAGCCGTGGACAGACTCCAACTAATGAAAAACTGTTTTTT.